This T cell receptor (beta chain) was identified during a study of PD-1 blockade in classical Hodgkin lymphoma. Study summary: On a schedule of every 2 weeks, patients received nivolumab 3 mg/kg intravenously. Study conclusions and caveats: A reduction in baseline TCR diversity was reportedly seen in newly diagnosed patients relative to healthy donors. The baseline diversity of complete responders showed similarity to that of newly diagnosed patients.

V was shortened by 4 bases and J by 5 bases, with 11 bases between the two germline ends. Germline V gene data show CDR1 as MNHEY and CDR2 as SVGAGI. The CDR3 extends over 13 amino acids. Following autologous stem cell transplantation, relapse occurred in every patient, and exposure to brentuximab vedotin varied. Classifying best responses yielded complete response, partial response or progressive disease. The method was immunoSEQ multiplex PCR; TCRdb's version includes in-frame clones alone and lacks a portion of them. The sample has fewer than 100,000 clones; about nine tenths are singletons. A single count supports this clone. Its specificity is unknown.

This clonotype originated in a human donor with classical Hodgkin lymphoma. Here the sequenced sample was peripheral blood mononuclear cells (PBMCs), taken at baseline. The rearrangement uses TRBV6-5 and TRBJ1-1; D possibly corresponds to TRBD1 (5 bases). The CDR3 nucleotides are TGTGCCAGCAGTTCACAGGTGTTGACTGAAGCTTTCTTT. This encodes CASSSQVLTEAFF.